This TCR beta chain was sequenced in a study of PD-1 blockade in classical Hodgkin lymphoma. Stated time point: cycle 4 day 1 (C4D1), after more than five weeks of nivolumab. All patients relapsed after autologous stem cell transplantation, and brentuximab vedotin exposure varied. Negative magnetic selection isolated CD4+ T cells from thawed PBMCs. This CDR3 is built from 14 residues. The V gene's germline CDR1 is KGHSH and CDR2 LQKENI. The V segment lost 5 bases and the J segment 4 bases; nucleotides outside the gene matches: 6. Measured with immunoSEQ multiplex PCR; TCRdb has only the in-frame clones, and not every one. The repertoire holds about 22,000 clones, with around 74% as singletons.

The material was CD4+ T cells from blood, obtained before the fourth cycle of nivolumab. This rearrangement joins TRBV18 to TRBJ1-2, with TRBD1 matching 8 bases. This TCR was sampled from a human donor with classical Hodgkin lymphoma. The CDR3 here is CASSATGAVYGYTF. Written as DNA, the CDR3 is TGTGCCAGCTCAGCGACAGGGGCGGTCTATGGCTACACCTTC.